One sample yielded the 14 T cell receptor beta chains listed below, sequenced in a study of blood T cell repertoires in COVID-19. This table comes from immunoSEQ multiplex PCR, and its TCRdb copy is limited to in-frame clones, with some not included. Of roughly 92,000 clones in the sample, nearly 90% were seen once. Sequenced: peripheral blood. Receptors originate from a woman of 80 years or more with active or convalescent COVID-19.

This chain connects TRBV2 to TRBJ2-7; TRBD1 agrees at 7 bases. V gave up 4 bases and J gave up 7 bases; unmatched junction bases: 4. This CDR3 contains 12 residues. From germline, CDR1 is SNHLY and CDR2 FYNNEI. Here the CDR3 reads CASSVTGQEQYF. In DNA, the CDR3 is TGTGCCAGCAGTGTGACAGGGCAAGAGCAGTACTTC.

The rearrangement uses TRBV5-1 and TRBJ2-3; 10 nucleotides align to TRBD2. The J segment lost 0 bases and the V segment lost 0 bases, leaving 1 base of the junction unmatched. Germline lookup yields CDR1 SGHRS and CDR2 YFSETQ. This CDR3 has 16 amino acids. The DNA of the CDR3 is TGCGCCAGCAGCTTGGCTAGCGGGGGTAGCACAGATACGCAGTATTTT. It translates to CASSLASGGSTDTQYF.

The rearrangement uses TRBV6-5 and TRBJ2-7, with a possible D match to TRBD1 (7 bases). V was pared by 6 bases and J by 0 bases, with 15 bases between. The CDR3 is made up of 15 amino acids. The V gene's germline CDR1 is MNHEY and CDR2 SVGAGI. The CDR3 loop reads CASRQSGGSSYEQYF. The CDR3 DNA sequence: TGTGCCAGCAGGCAATCAGGGGGGAGCTCCTACGAGCAGTACTTC.

The J gene is TRBJ1-2, the V gene TRBV21-1; the table's D call of TRBD1 was not tested on the DNA. TRBV21-1 is noted as a pseudogene. The CDR3 totals 16 residues. This CDR3 reads CASTPGQGGFSYGYTF. CDR3 DNA: TGTGCCAGCACCCCGGGACAGGGGGGTTTTTCGTATGGCTACACCTTC.

The genes are TRBV7-2 and TRBJ1-3, with D possibly TRBD1 on 6 matching bases. The CDR3 length is 15 residues. The V gene lost 5 bases and the J gene lost 4 bases, with 15 bases spanning the gap. CDR1 is SGHTA and CDR2 is FQGNSA in the germline V gene. The DNA for the CDR3 is TGTGCCAGCAGCCCCGTTGACAGGAACGGAAACACCATATATTTT. Protein product: CASSPVDRNGNTIYF.

The chain recombines TRBV5-1 with TRBJ2-3; possibly TRBD2 for D (5 bases). The V end was cut by 3 bases, the J end by 5 bases, with 16 bases between. The CDR3 loop spans 15 amino acids. Per the germline V gene, CDR1 is SGHRS and CDR2 is YFSETQ. The CDR3 loop is CASSSGNPARDTQYF. The CDR3 DNA sequence: TGCGCCAGCAGCTCCGGGAATCCCGCTAGAGATACGCAGTATTTT.

The chain couples TRBV6-5 to TRBJ2-2; 10 bases match TRBD2. The germline V gene encodes CDR1 MNHEY and CDR2 SVGAGI. J was trimmed by 7 bases and V by 4 bases; bases with no gene match: 6. The CDR3 sequence is 15 residues long. The CDR3 loop reads CASSSGLAFSGELFF. The DNA of the CDR3 is TGTGCCAGCAGTTCGGGACTAGCGTTTAGCGGGGAGCTGTTTTTT.

The chain has TRBV2 and TRBJ1-1; D is uncertain. This CDR3 spans 15 amino acids. Germline V CDR1 and CDR2: SNHLY, FYNNEI. V shed 2 bases and J shed 0 bases, with 10 bases lying between them. Here the CDR3 reads CASSESRGMNTEAFF. The CDR3 nucleotides read TGTGCCAGCAGTGAAAGTCGGGGTATGAACACTGAAGCTTTCTTT.

This rearrangement joins TRBV4-1 to TRBJ2-7; 10 nucleotides agree with TRBD1. This CDR3 spans 16 amino acids. The germline CDR1 and CDR2 sequences are MGHRA and YSYEKL. With 1 base clipped from V and 3 bases from J, the junction kept 6 bases outside the gene matches. In DNA, the CDR3 is TGCGCCAGCAGCCAAGCCCCGGGACAGGGGATCTACGAGCAGTACTTC. This encodes CASSQAPGQGIYEQYF.

V usage is TRBV11-2 and J usage is TRBJ2-2, with TRBD2 matching over 9 bases. The germline V gene encodes CDR1 SGHAT and CDR2 FQNNGV. CDR3 size: 17 residues. V trimming: 0 bases; J trimming: 6 bases; junction bases outside the gene matches: 8. In nucleotides, the CDR3 is TGTGCCAGCAGCTTAGATGGCGGGAGGGCCAGGGCCGGGGAGCTGTTTTTT. Protein: CASSLDGGRARAGELFF.

The DNA of the CDR3 is TGTGCCAGTAGCGCAGGGCTTGAAAACATTGAGCAGTTCTTC. It codes for CASSAGLENIEQFF. The chain carries TRBV19 and TRBJ2-1, with D perhaps matching TRBD1 (5 bases). Germline V gene lookup returns CDR1 LNHDA and CDR2 SQIVND (reference sequence). The CDR3 has 14 residues. V shed 6 bases and J shed 9 bases, with 18 bases lying between them. The full variable domain, completed using reference TRBV19 and TRBJ2-1, is DGGITQSPKYLFRKEGQNVTLSCEQNLNHDAMYWYRQDPGQGLRLIYYSQIVNDFQKGDIAEGYSVSREKKESFPLTVTSAQKNPTAFYLCASSAGLENIEQFFGPGTRLTVL.

As for this clone: A read error may account for a junction end that differs from germline. V and J are TRBV7-7 and TRBJ2-7, with 9 bases matching TRBD2. There are 16 residues in the CDR3. Germline CDR1 reads SSHAT; CDR2 reads FNYEAQ (reference sequence). Written as DNA, the CDR3 is TGTGCTAGCAGCTTAGGGGTTAGCGGGAGTACCTACGAGCAGTACTTC. Its protein product is CASSLGVSGSTYEQYF.

This clone was counted a few times. This chain joins TRBV19 and TRBJ1-5; no reliable D call. The CDR3 runs to 13 residues. V lost 7 bases to trimming and J lost 8 bases, with 15 bases between them. Germline V gene data show CDR1 as LNHDA and CDR2 as SQIVND (reference sequence). CDR3 DNA sequence: TGTGCCAGTACTCCCGAGGGTCGAGAGCCCCAGCATTTT. It translates to CASTPEGREPQHF.

The chain recombines TRBV27 with TRBJ1-1; D gene ambiguous. V gave up 8 bases and J gave up 3 bases, with 13 bases separating them. Germline V CDR1 and CDR2: MNHEY, SMNVEV (reference sequence). The CDR3 contains 13 residues. CDR3 nucleotide sequence: TGTGCCAGCCATAAACTCGGGTACACTGAAGCTTTCTTT. Its translation is CASHKLGYTEAFF.